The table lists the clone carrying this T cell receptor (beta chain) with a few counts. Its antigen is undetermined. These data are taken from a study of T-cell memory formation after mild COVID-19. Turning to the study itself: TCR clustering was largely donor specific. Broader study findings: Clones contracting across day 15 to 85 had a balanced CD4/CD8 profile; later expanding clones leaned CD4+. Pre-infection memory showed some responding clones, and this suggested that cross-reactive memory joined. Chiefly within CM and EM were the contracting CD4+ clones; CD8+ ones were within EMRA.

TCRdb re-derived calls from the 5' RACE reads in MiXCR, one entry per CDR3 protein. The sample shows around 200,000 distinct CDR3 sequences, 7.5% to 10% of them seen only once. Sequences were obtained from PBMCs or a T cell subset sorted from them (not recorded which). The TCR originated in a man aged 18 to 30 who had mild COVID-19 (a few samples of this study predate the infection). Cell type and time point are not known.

CDR3 residues: CASSAWTGNRNSPLHF. The CDR3 bases are TGCGCCAGCAGCGCGTGGACAGGGAACCGTAATTCACCCCTCCACTTT. This chain uses TRBV5-1 with TRBJ1-6; 8 nucleotides line up with TRBD1. V was clipped by 4 bases and J by 6 bases; unmatched bases: 9. This CDR3 comprises 16 residues. Germline CDR1 reads SGHRS; CDR2 reads YFSETQ.